The 20 T cell receptor beta chains below come from one sample, sequenced in a study of human T cells and chemical hapten exposure (dated by TCRdb to the early 2020s). According to the study, the label for this sample's time point signals: patch test 3, about 24 weeks after DPC sensitization. This specimen's treatment or condition label, interpreted: therapeutic diphenylcyclopropenone sensitization with weekly scalp DPC. Libraries were built with RACE. The data were produced on a NextSeq 500. TCRdb reprocessed the public reads (quality trimming at Q25 with fastp, clone calling with MiXCR) and kept in-frame beta chains. One record per CDR3 amino acid sequence lists the most common genes and DNA. The sample table lists 55,000 to 80,000 distinct CDR3 sequences, about 11% of them with a count of one. The biggest ten clones account for about 2% of the sample. The starting material was whole blood, obtained in connection with sensitization to the hapten diphenylcyclopropenone (DPC). Source of these receptors: a woman aged 25 to 39 with alopecia areata. Some clones in this sample may be carry-over from other donors' samples.

V gene TRBV5-4 combines with J gene TRBJ1-2; 8 bases fit TRBD1. V was pared by 5 bases and J by 9 bases, with 12 bases of the junction left unmatched. CDR1 and CDR2 from the germline V gene are SGHNT and YYREEE (reference sequence). This CDR3 contains 14 residues. This CDR3 is CASRTVDRGSRYTF. CDR3 in DNA: TGTGCCAGCAGAACCGTTGACAGGGGCAGTCGCTACACCTTC.

The V gene is TRBV7-8, the J gene TRBJ2-1; 12 nucleotides match TRBD1. Germline assignment: CDR1 SGHVS and CDR2 FQNEAQ. The CDR3 sequence is 16 residues long. V dropped 7 bases and J dropped 10; count of bases not matched to a gene: 14. The CDR3: CASTQPGTGGLREQFF. CDR3 in DNA: TGTGCCAGCACCCAGCCCGGGACAGGGGGCTTGCGGGAGCAGTTCTTC.

This clonotype showed up many times. This chain uses TRBV7-2 with TRBJ1-2; no reliable D call. CDR3 length: 13 residues. With 2 bases removed from V and 5 bases from J, the gap between germline ends came to 9 bases. CDR1 is SGHTA and CDR2 is FQGNSA in the germline V gene. The CDR3 sequence is CASSLLEGYGYTF. Written as DNA, the CDR3 is TGTGCCAGCAGCTTATTAGAGGGTTATGGCTACACCTTC.

This clonotype occurred a few times. This chain connects TRBV7-9 to TRBJ2-7, with 11 bases matching TRBD2. With V trimmed by 1 base and J by 5 bases, 7 bases remained unmatched. The CDR3 runs 16 residues. Germline V gene data show CDR1 as SEHNR and CDR2 as FQNEAQ (reference sequence). Here the CDR3 reads CASSLGASGRTDEQYF. In DNA, the CDR3 is TGTGCCAGCAGCTTAGGTGCTAGCGGGAGGACCGACGAGCAGTACTTC.

This clonotype turned up a few times. The chain joins TRBV18 to TRBJ1-1, with D possibly matching TRBD1 (5 bases). Trimming pared 1 base from V and 11 bases from J, leaving 20 bases between. In germline, CDR1 is KGHSH, CDR2 LQKENI. The CDR3 length is 15 residues. The DNA of the CDR3 is TGTGCCAGCTCACCACAATCAGACAGCGAATCAGACGCTTTCTTT. This codes for CASSPQSDSESDAFF.

The chain links TRBV11-3 to TRBJ2-7; 7 bases are a match to TRBD1. The CDR3 loop spans 15 amino acids. Germline CDR1 SGHNT, CDR2 YENEEA. V lost 5 bases, J lost 0 bases, and 7 bases stayed unmatched. For the CDR3, the DNA is TGTGCCAGCAGCCTCACAGGGGTCCTCTCCTACGAGCAGTACTTC. It is translated as CASSLTGVLSYEQYF.

This clonotype was picked up a small number of times. This chain links TRBV25-1 with TRBJ1-2; D ambiguous. Trimming left V 6 bases short and J 3 bases short, with 14 bases between. CDR1 is MGHDK and CDR2 is SYGVNS in the germline V gene. The length of the CDR3 is 14 residues. CDR3 amino acids: CASRESGSHYGYTF. CDR3 nucleotide sequence: TGTGCCAGCAGAGAGTCCGGGTCCCACTATGGCTACACCTTC.

This clonotype was counted a few times. The gene calls are TRBV12-3 or TRBV12-4 and TRBJ1-5; no firm D call. The V and J ends lost 5 bases and 3 bases respectively, with 11 bases between them. This CDR3 region has 14 residues. In nucleotides, the CDR3 is TGTGCCAGCAGTACAGATGGGCCCAATCAGCCCCAGCATTTT. As protein: CASSTDGPNQPQHF.

This clonotype has at least ten counts. This chain links TRBV29-1 with TRBJ1-2; D gene uncertain. V was trimmed by 1 base and J by 0 bases, leaving 9 bases between them. CDR3 size: 14 residues. Germline-derived CDR1 and CDR2 are SQVTM and ANQGSEA. This chain's CDR3 is CSVEGASANYGYTF. Here the CDR3 DNA reads TGCAGCGTTGAAGGGGCGTCAGCTAACTATGGCTACACCTTC.

The CDR3: CASSSPGGRAVETQYF. CDR3 coding DNA: TGTGCCAGCAGTTCTCCTGGTGGGAGGGCGGTGGAGACCCAGTACTTC. The J gene is TRBJ2-5, the V gene TRBV28, with 7 bases lining up with TRBD2. V trimming: 4 bases; J trimming: 5 bases; junction bases outside the gene matches: 13. CDR3 length: 16 amino acids. Germline V CDR1 and CDR2: MDHEN, SYDVKM.

This clonotype was seen repeatedly, ten times or more. The chain combines TRBV20-1 with TRBJ2-1, with TRBD1 matching 10 bases. J gave up 8 bases and V 2 bases, and 12 bases lay outside the gene matches. Germline loops: CDR1 DFQATT, CDR2 SNEGSKA (reference sequence). The CDR3 runs 16 residues. This chain's CDR3 is CSARTMAGQGIHEQFF. The CDR3, as DNA: TGCAGTGCTAGAACTATGGCGGGACAGGGGATCCATGAGCAGTTCTTC.

The chain has TRBV4-2 and TRBJ2-3; TRBD2 might be the D (5 bases). V was clipped by 4 bases and J by 3 bases, with 17 bases between them. This CDR3 has 16 amino acids. CDR1 is LGHNA and CDR2 is YNFKEQ in the germline V gene. Written as DNA, the CDR3 is TGTGCCAGCAGCCCACAGAGAGGATCGGGAACAGATACGCAGTATTTT. Amino acids: CASSPQRGSGTDTQYF.

This clonotype appeared a few times. The CDR3: CASRSAAREDTGELFF. The DNA of the CDR3 is TGTGCCAGCAGATCGGCGGCGCGGGAGGACACCGGGGAGCTGTTTTTT. The rearrangement uses TRBV28 and TRBJ2-2; 8 bases line up with TRBD2. V gave up 6 bases and J gave up 3 bases; unmatched junction bases: 9. CDR3 length: 16 residues. CDR1 and CDR2 from the germline V gene are MDHEN and SYDVKM.

This clonotype was detected only a few times. This chain connects TRBV6-5 to TRBJ1-4, with D maybe TRBD1 (5 bases). The CDR3 sequence is 13 residues long. Germline values: CDR1 MNHEY, CDR2 SVGAGI. V lost 3 bases to trimming and J lost 5 bases, with 7 bases between them. The CDR3 DNA is TGTGCCAGCAGTTATGGGGGAAATGAAAAACTGTTTTTT. It translates to CASSYGGNEKLFF.

V is TRBV27 and J is TRBJ2-1; D is unresolved. CDR3 length equals 13 residues. Trimming left V 0 bases short and J 6 bases short, with 6 bases between. CDR1 MNHEY and CDR2 SMNVEV come from the germline V gene (reference sequence). CDR3 residues: CASSLSAVNEQFF. The CDR3 nucleotides read TGTGCCAGCAGTTTATCGGCCGTCAATGAGCAGTTCTTC.

The V gene is TRBV20-1, the J gene TRBJ2-3; D ambiguous. This CDR3 comprises 11 residues. Germline lookup yields CDR1 DFQATT and CDR2 SNEGSKA (reference sequence). Trimming pared 6 bases from V and 1 base from J, leaving 5 bases between. The CDR3, as DNA: TGCAGTGCGTCAGGCACAGATACGCAGTATTTT. Translating it yields CSASGTDTQYF.

The chain joins TRBV28 to TRBJ1-1, with TRBD1 as a possible D gene (5 bases). Germline assignment: CDR1 MDHEN and CDR2 SYDVKM. CDR3 size: 10 residues. V dropped 10 bases and J dropped 7 bases, with 10 bases sitting between them. The CDR3 DNA sequence: TGTGCCACAGGGCTGGGTGAAGCTTTCTTT. Translating gives CATGLGEAFF.

This chain connects TRBV28 to TRBJ2-2; no definite D call. This CDR3 is 14 amino acids long. Germline-derived CDR1 and CDR2 are MDHEN and SYDVKM. V dropped 8 bases and J dropped 1 base, with 11 bases sitting between them. CDR3 bases: TGTGCCAGCTTGCAAAGGGAGAACACCGGGGAGCTGTTTTTT. Its protein is CASLQRENTGELFF.

This chain's CDR3 is CASSRQGGQPQHF. The CDR3, as DNA: TGTGCCAGCAGCCGACAGGGCGGCCAGCCCCAGCATTTT. J is TRBJ1-5 and V is TRBV6-5; 7 positions match TRBD1. Looked up from germline, CDR1 is MNHEY and CDR2 is SVGAGI. Trimming at V came to 6 bases and at J to 7 bases, leaving 6 bases not matched to a gene. CDR3 length: 13 residues.

This clonotype was recorded at least ten times. V gene TRBV7-3 combines with J gene TRBJ2-3; D ambiguous. The CDR3 extends over 12 amino acids. The V end was cut by 4 bases, the J end by 8 bases, with 10 bases between. CDR1 SGHTA and CDR2 FQGTGA come from the germline V gene. The CDR3 DNA sequence: TGTGCCAGCAGCTCCAGTCTTGGTACGCAGTATTTT. It specifies CASSSSLGTQYF.